Reported below is one T cell receptor (beta chain). No antigen is known for it. The data were produced by immunoSEQ multiplex PCR, yet TCRdb's version contains in-frame clones alone and is incomplete. The sample lists over 50,000 clones, 65% to 90% occurring once. Losses at the gene ends were 4 bases for V and 3 bases for J; bases not matched to a gene: 7. From germline, CDR1 is SGHRS and CDR2 YFSETQ. This CDR3 has 15 amino acids. The sample belongs to a study of OX40 agonist ivuxolimab in advanced cancers. Whole-study findings and limits: Nonresponders included some who also had low normalized T-cell clonal expansion. In the 0.1 to 3.0 mg/kg range, CD4+ and CD8+ blood T cells had expanded clonally by week 6.

The chain couples TRBV5-1 to TRBJ1-1, with 9 positions matching TRBD1. The material was CD4+ or CD8+ T cells sorted from blood, obtained in a trial of the OX40 agonist ivuxolimab. The receptor comes from an adult with an advanced solid tumor such as melanoma, head and neck, liver or kidney cancer. CDR3 residues: CASSTLTGGDTEAFF. As DNA, the CDR3 is TGCGCCAGCAGCACCCTGACAGGGGGGGACACTGAAGCTTTCTTT. The full variable domain, rest sourced from reference TRBV5-1 and TRBJ1-1, is KAGVTQTPRYLIKTRGQQVTLSCSPISGHRSVSWYQQTPGQGLQFLFEYFSETQRNKGNFPGRFSGRQFSNSRSEMNVSTLELGDSALYLCASSTLTGGDTEAFFGQGTRLTVV.